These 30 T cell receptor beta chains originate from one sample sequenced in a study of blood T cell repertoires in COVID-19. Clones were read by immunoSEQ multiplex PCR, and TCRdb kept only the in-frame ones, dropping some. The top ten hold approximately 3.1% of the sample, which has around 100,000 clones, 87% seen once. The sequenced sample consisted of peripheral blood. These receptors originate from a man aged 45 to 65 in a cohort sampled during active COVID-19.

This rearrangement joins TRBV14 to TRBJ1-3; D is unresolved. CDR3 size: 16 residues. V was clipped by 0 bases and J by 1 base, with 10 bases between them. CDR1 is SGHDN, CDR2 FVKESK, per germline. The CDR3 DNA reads TGTGCCAGCAGCCAAGAGCTATCCGTTTCTGGAAACACCATATATTTT. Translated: CASSQELSVSGNTIYF.

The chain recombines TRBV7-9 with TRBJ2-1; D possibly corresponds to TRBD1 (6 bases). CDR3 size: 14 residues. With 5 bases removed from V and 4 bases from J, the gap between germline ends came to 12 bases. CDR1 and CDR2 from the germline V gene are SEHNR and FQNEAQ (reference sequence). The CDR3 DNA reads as TGTGCCAGCAGCCCTCGGACAGAATACAATGAGCAGTTCTTC. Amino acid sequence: CASSPRTEYNEQFF.

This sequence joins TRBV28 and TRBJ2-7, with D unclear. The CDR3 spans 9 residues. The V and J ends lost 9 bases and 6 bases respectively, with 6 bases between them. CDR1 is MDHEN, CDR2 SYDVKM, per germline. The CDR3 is CARFREQYV. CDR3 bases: TGTGCCAGGTTTCGCGAGCAGTACGTC.

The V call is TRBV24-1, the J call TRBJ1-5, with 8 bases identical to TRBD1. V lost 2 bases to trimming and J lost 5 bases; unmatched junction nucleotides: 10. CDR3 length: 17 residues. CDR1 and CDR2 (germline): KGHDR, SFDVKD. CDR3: CATSDSDGAGGDQPQHF. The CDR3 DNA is TGTGCCACCAGTGATTCAGATGGTGCAGGGGGCGATCAGCCCCAGCATTTT.

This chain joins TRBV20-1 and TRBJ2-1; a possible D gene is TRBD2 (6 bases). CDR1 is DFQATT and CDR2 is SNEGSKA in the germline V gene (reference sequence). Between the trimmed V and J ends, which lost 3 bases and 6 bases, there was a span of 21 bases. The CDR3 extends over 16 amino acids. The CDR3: CSASSAHLRGGNEQFF. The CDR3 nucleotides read TGCAGTGCTAGTTCGGCTCATCTCCGGGGAGGCAATGAGCAGTTCTTC.

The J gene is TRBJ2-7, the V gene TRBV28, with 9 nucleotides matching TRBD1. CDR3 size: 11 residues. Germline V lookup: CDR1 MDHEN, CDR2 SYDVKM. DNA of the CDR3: TGCCTACAGGGGGCCCCCTACGAGCAGTACGTC. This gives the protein CLQGAPYEQYV.

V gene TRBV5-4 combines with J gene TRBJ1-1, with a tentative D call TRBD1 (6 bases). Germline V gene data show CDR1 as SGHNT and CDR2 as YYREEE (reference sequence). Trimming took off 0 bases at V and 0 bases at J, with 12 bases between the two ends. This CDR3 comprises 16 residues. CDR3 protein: CASSLGGLAMNTEAFF. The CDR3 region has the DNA TGTGCCAGCAGCTTGGGGGGGCTCGCAATGAACACTGAAGCTTTCTTT.

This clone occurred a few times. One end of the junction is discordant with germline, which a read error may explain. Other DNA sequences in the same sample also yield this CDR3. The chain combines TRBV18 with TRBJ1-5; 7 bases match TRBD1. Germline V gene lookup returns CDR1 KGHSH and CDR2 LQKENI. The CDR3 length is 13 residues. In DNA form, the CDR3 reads TGTGCCAGCTCCCCACAGGGGAATCAGCCCCAGCATTTT. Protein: CASSPQGNQPQHF.

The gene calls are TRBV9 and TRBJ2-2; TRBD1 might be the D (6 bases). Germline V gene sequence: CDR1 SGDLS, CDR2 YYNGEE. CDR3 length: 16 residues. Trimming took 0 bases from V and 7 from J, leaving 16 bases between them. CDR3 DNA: TGTGCCAGCAGCGTAGCTACGGGACAACGGGGCGGGGAGCTGTTTTTT. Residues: CASSVATGQRGGELFF. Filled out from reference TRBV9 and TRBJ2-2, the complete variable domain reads DSGVTQTPKHLITATGQRVTLRCSPRSGDLSVYWYQQSLDQGLQFLIQYYNGEERAKGNILERFSAQQFPDLHSELNLSSLELGDSALYFCASSVATGQRGGELFFGEGSRLTVL.

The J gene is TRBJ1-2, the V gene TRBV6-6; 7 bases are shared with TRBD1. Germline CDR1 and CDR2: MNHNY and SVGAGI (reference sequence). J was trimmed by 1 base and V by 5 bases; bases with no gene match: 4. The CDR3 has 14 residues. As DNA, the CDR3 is TGTGCCAGCAGTCAGGGGACAGTTAACTATGGCTACACCTTC. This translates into CASSQGTVNYGYTF.

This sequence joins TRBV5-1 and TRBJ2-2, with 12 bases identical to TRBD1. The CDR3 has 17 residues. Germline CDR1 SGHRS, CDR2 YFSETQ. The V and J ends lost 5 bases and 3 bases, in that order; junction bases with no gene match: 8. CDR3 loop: CASRTGQGAQDTGELFF. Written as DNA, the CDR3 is TGCGCCAGCAGAACGGGACAGGGGGCTCAGGACACCGGGGAGCTGTTTTTT. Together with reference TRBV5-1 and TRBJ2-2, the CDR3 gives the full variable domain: KAGVTQTPRYLIKTRGQQVTLSCSPISGHRSVSWYQQTPGQGLQFLFEYFSETQRNKGNFPGRFSGRQFSNSRSEMNVSTLELGDSALYLCASRTGQGAQDTGELFFGEGSRLTVL.

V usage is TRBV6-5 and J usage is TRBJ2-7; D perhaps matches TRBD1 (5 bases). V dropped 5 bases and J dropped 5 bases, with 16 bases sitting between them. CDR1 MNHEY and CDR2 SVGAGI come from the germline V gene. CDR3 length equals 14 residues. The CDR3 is CASSRSGKGDEQYV. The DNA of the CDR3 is TGTGCCAGCAGTCGGAGTGGGAAAGGGGACGAGCAGTACGTC.

Here the CDR3 DNA reads TGTGCCAGCAGTGGCGGGGGTCCCTACAATGAGCAGTTCTTC. It is translated as CASSGGGPYNEQFF. The gene calls are TRBV2 and TRBJ2-1; 7 bases line up with TRBD2. Germline CDR1 reads SNHLY; CDR2 reads FYNNEI. J was trimmed by 2 bases and V by 4 bases; bases with no gene match: 2. The CDR3 spans 14 residues.

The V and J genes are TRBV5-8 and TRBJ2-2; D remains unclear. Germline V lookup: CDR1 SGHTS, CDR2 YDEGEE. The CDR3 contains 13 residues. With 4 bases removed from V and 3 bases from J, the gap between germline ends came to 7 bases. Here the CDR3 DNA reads TGTGCCAGCAGCCGTTACTACACCGGGGAGCTGTTTTTT. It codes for CASSRYYTGELFF.

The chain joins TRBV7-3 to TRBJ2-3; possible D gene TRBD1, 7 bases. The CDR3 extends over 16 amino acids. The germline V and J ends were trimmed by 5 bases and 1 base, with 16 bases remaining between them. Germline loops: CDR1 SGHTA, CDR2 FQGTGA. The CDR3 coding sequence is TGTGCCAGCAGCCCCTCAGGGGGGCGCGGCACAGATACGCAGTATTTT. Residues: CASSPSGGRGTDTQYF.

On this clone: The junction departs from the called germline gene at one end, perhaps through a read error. CDR3 amino acids: CASSPQRATGELFF. As DNA, the CDR3 is TGTGCCAGCTCCCCACAGAGGGCCACCGGGGAGCTGTTTTTT. This chain joins TRBV18 and TRBJ2-2; TRBD2 is a possible D gene (5 bases). The CDR3 spans 14 residues. Germline loops: CDR1 KGHSH, CDR2 LQKENI.

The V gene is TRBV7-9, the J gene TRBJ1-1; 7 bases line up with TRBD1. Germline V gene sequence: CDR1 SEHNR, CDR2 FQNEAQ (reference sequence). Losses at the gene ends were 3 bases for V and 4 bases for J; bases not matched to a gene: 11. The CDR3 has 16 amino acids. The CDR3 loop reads CASSLNVGGAGTEAFF. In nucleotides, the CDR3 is TGTGCCAGCAGCTTGAATGTAGGGGGCGCGGGCACTGAAGCTTTCTTT.

CDR3 DNA sequence: TGTGCCAGCAGCCACCAGGGCAGGGGGGCGCCCCAGCATTTT. Amino acids: CASSHQGRGAPQHF. V usage is TRBV3-1 (or the pseudogene TRBV3-2) and J usage is TRBJ1-5; 7 nucleotides align to TRBD1. Germline V lookup: CDR1 LGHDT, CDR2 YNNKEL (reference sequence). V lost 3 bases and J lost 9; bases outside the gene matches: 8. The CDR3 contains 14 residues.

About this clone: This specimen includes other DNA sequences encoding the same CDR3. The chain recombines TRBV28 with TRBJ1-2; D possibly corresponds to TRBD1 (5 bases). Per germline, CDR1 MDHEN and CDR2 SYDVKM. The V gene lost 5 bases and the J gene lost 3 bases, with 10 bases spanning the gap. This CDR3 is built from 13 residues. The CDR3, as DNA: TGTGCCAGCAGTCCTTCAGGGTACTATGGCTACACCTTC. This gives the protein CASSPSGYYGYTF.

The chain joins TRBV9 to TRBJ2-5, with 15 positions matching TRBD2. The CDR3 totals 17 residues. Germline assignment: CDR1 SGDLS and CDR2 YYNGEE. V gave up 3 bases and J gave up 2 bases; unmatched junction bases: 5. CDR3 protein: CASSEGTSGGTQETQYF. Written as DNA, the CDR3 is TGTGCCAGCAGCGAGGGGACTAGCGGGGGGACACAAGAGACCCAGTACTTC.

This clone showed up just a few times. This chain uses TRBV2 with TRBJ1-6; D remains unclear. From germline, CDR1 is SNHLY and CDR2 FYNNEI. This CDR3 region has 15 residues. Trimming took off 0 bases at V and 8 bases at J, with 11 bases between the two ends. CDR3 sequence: CASSEAGLRDSPLHF. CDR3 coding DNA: TGTGCCAGCAGTGAAGCGGGCCTGCGGGATTCACCCCTCCACTTT.

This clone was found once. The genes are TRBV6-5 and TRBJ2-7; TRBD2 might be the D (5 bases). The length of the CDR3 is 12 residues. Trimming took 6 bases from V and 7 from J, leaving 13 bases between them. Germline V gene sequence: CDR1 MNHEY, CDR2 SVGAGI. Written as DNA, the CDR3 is TGTGCCAGCAGCCAGGACTGGTCGGAGCAGTACTTC. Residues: CASSQDWSEQYF.

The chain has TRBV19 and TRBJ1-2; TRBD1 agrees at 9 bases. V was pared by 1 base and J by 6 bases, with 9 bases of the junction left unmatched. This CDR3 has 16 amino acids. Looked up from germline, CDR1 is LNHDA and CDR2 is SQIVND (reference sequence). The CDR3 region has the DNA TGTGCCAGTAGTATAGTGGGTCGGACAGGGGACGATGGCTACACCTTC. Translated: CASSIVGRTGDDGYTF. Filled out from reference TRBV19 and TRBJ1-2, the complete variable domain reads DGGITQSPKYLFRKEGQNVTLSCEQNLNHDAMYWYRQDPGQGLRLIYYSQIVNDFQKGDIAEGYSVSREKKESFPLTVTSAQKNPTAFYLCASSIVGRTGDDGYTFGSGTRLTVV.

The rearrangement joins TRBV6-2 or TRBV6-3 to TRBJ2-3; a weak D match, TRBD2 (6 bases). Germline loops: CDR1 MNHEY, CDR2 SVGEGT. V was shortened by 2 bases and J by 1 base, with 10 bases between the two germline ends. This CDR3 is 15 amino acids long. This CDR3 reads CASSYGGIGTDTQYF. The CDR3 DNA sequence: TGTGCCAGCAGTTACGGCGGGATAGGCACAGATACGCAGTATTTT.

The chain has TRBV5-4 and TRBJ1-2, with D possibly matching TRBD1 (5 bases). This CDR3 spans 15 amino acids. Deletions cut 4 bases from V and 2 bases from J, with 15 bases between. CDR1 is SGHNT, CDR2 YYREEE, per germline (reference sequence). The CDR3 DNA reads TGTGCCAGCAGCAAGCTCGGAGGGACCAACTATGGCTACACCTTC. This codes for CASSKLGGTNYGYTF.

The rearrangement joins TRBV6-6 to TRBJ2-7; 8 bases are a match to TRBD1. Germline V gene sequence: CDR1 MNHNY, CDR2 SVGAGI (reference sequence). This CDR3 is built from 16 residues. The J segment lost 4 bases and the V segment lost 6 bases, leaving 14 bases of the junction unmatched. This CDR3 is CASRPKTGAPFYEQYF. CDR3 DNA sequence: TGTGCCAGCAGGCCTAAGACAGGGGCACCCTTTTACGAGCAGTACTTC.

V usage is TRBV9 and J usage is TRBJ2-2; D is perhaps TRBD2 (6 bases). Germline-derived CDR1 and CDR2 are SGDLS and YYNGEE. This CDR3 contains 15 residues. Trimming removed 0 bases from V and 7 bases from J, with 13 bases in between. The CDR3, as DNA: TGTGCCAGCAGCGTAGTGGCGGGGATGGGCGGGGAGCTGTTTTTT. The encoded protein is CASSVVAGMGGELFF.

CDR3 loop: CASSLDDTQKIYQPQHF. The CDR3 DNA is TGTGCCAGCAGCTTGGACGACACACAGAAAATTTATCAGCCCCAGCATTTT. This chain links TRBV5-6 with TRBJ1-5; D call uncertain. V was pared by 0 bases and J by 5 bases, with 18 bases between. This CDR3 is 17 amino acids long. Germline assignment: CDR1 SGHDT and CDR2 YYEEEE.

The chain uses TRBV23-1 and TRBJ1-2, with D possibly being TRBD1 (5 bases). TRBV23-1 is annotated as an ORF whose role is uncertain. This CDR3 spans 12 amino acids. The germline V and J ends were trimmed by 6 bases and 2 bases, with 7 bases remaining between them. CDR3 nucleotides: TGCGCCAGCAGACGGGGGAACTATGGCTACACCTTC. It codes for CASRRGNYGYTF.

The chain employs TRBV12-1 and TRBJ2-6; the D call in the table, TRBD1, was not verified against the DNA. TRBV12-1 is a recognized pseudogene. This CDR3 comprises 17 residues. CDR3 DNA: TGTGCCAGCAGCTTTCGGCAGGGCCTCTCTGGGGCCAACGTCCTGACTTTC. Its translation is CASSFRQGLSGANVLTF.